This T cell receptor beta chain is drawn from a study of T cells expressing NK-cell markers. TCRdb reprocessed the 5' RACE reads and reports one entry per CDR3 protein, with no DNA. Its table records fewer than 400,000 distinct CDR3 sequences. Source material: blood T cells: a sorted CD56 or NKG2C T cell subset, CD4+ or CD8+ T cells, or bulk PBMC T cells (not recorded which). The sequence derives from a man aged 18-69 years in good health.

The CDR3: CASSYIGTGELFF. The genes are TRBV6-2 or TRBV6-3 and TRBJ2-2. The germline V gene encodes CDR1 MNHEY and CDR2 SVGEGT. CDR3 length: 13 amino acids.